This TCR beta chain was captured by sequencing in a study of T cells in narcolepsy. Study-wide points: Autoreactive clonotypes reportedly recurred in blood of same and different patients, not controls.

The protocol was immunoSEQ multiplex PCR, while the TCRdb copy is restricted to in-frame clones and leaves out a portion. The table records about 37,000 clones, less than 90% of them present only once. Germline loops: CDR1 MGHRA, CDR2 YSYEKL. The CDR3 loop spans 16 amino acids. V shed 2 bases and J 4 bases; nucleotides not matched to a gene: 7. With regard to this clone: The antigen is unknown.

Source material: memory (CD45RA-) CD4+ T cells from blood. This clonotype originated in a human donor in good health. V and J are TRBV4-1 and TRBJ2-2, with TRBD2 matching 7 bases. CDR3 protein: CASSQQAGRVTGELFF. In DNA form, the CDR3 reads TGCGCCAGCAGCCAACAAGCGGGGCGCGTCACCGGGGAGCTGTTTTTT.